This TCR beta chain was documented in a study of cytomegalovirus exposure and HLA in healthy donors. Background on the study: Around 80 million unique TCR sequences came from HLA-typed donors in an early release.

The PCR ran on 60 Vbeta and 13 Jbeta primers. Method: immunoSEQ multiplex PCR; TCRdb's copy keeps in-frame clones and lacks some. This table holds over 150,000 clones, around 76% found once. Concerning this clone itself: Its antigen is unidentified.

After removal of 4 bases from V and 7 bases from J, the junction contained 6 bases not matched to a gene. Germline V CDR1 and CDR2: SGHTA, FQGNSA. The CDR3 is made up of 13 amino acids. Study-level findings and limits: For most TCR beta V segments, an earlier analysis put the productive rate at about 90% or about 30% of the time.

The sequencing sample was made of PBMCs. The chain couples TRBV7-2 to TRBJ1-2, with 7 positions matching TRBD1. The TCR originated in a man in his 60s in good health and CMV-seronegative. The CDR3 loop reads CASSSRGQGGYTF. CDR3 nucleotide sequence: TGTGCCAGCAGCTCTAGGGGGCAGGGTGGCTACACCTTC.